This T cell receptor (beta chain) comes out of a study of cytomegalovirus exposure and HLA in healthy donors. PCR involved 60 Vbeta and 13 Jbeta primers. The repertoire was sequenced with immunoSEQ multiplex PCR; TCRdb's copy has only in-frame clones and lacks some. The sample contains under 250,000 clones, about 83% of which appear only once. Trimming removed 11 bases from V and 12 bases from J, with 13 bases in between. This CDR3 is built from 10 residues. Per germline, CDR1 MGHDK and CDR2 SYGVNS. The receptor comes from a human donor in good health. The specimen sequenced was PBMCs. The rearrangement links TRBV25-1 to TRBJ1-4, with a possible D match to TRBD1 (6 bases). The CDR3 region is CAHLGQQLFF. CDR3 DNA: TGTGCCCACCTTGGACAGCAACTGTTTTTT.